These T cell receptor beta chains were read from a single sample in a study of CD8 T cells in ankylosing spondylitis. TCRdb fed the 5' RACE reads into MiXCR, producing one record per CDR3 protein. The sample gives about 300,000 distinct CDR3 sequences, under 25% of which show up once; 3% to 4% is in the top ten. Sequencing used blood, either unsorted or a sorted T cell fraction (not recorded which). The receptors were sampled from a female donor with ankylosing spondylitis or in good health (not recorded which). Each CDR3 is given with its conserved first and last residue. D genes are given only for firm matches.

D gene	V gene	CDR3 protein
TRBD2	TRBV7-2	CASSFSSGYEQYF
-	TRBV4-1	CASSQDAGVSNQPQHF
-	TRBV27	CASSLGFDRTGEAFF
TRBD1	TRBV6-1	CASRGGQGSSEQYF
-	TRBV6-1	CATYDDQTNYGYTF
TRBD2	TRBV24-1	CATSDSPGLATDTQYF
-	TRBV27	CASSLSRQTYGYTF
-	TRBV7-6	CASRLGQRPNEKLFF
TRBD2	TRBV7-2	CASSLSGRTDTQYF
-	TRBV6-1	CASSSRARSADTQYF
-	TRBV6-1	CASSGLLIFNEQFF
-	TRBV29-1	CSVEFAYEQYF
-	TRBV10-3	CAISESAGRLPYEQYF
-	TRBV5-4	CASSASGTSYEQFF
-	TRBV19	CASSIDRVRTQYF
TRBD2	TRBV6-5	CASSYRGESYNEQFF
-	TRBV5-1	CASSSLADNEQIF
TRBD1	TRBV6-1	CASSRDRGTEAFF
-	TRBV6-2/TRBV6-3	CASSYSLVPISYEQYF
TRBD1	TRBV6-5	CASSYSGTGGGYGYTF
TRBD2	TRBV4-3	CASSLGLAGHIEQFF
-	TRBV29-1	CSVVSDTQYF